This TCR beta chain derives from a study of OX40 agonist ivuxolimab in advanced cancers. Turning to the study itself: Previous treatment with anti-PD-1, anti-PD-L1 or anti-CTLA-4 therapy was allowed; approximately 40% had received some.

In the case of this clone: Its cognate antigen is unknown.

This CDR3 is 15 amino acids long. Per the germline V gene, CDR1 is MNHEY and CDR2 is SMNVEV (reference sequence). Trimming left V 6 bases short and J 4 bases short, with 18 bases between. The data were produced by immunoSEQ multiplex PCR, yet TCRdb's version contains in-frame clones alone and is incomplete. The sample contains around 80,000 clones, about 88% of which appear only once. Study-wide points: Relative to CD4+, CD8+ T cells held more expanded clones on average. Patients who responded partially at 0.1-3.0 mg/kg showed clonal expansion ranking among the lowest. Both blood CD4+ and CD8+ T cells showed clonal growth by week 6 at 0.1 to 3.0 mg/kg.

The clonotype was recovered from an adult with an advanced solid tumor such as melanoma, head and neck, liver or kidney cancer. The V call is TRBV27, the J call TRBJ1-2; no firm D call. The sample was CD4+ or CD8+ T cells sorted from blood, taken in a trial of the OX40 agonist ivuxolimab. This CDR3 reads CASSRNRDGIYGYTF. The CDR3 nucleotides read TGTGCCAGCAGCCGGAACAGAGACGGAATCTATGGCTACACCTTC.